The 6 T cell receptor beta chains below were found in one sample sequenced in a study of blood T cell repertoires in COVID-19. Profiled with immunoSEQ multiplex PCR; TCRdb holds only in-frame clones, not every one. The data show under 250,000 clones, roughly 89% seen once. The sample taken for sequencing was PBMCs or T cells enriched from blood (not recorded which). The receptors were sampled from a woman aged 30 to 39 with acute COVID-19.

The chain joins TRBV5-1 to TRBJ2-5, with TRBD1 as a possible D gene (6 bases). Germline CDR1 reads SGHRS; CDR2 reads YFSETQ. V gave up 4 bases and J gave up 1 base, with 11 bases separating them. The CDR3 consists of 14 residues. DNA for the CDR3: TGCGCCAGCAGCCCTGGACAGACCCAAGAGACCCAGTACTTC. It codes for CASSPGQTQETQYF.

The genes are TRBV29-1 and TRBJ2-5, with TRBD2 matching over 13 bases. V dropped 6 bases and J dropped 4; count of bases not matched to a gene: 8. The CDR3 totals 15 residues. Germline values: CDR1 SQVTM, CDR2 ANQGSEA. The CDR3 nucleotides are TGCAGCGTACGAGGACTAGCGGGGGTCGGAGAGACCCAGTACTTC. Amino acids: CSVRGLAGVGETQYF.

V gene TRBV2 combines with J gene TRBJ1-6; 10 nucleotides match TRBD1. CDR1 SNHLY and CDR2 FYNNEI come from the germline V gene. The CDR3 is made up of 13 amino acids. After removal of 4 bases from V and 10 bases from J, the junction contained 1 base not matched to a gene. DNA of the CDR3: TGTGCCAGCAGTGGACAGGGGGCCTCACCCCTCCACTTT. Translation: CASSGQGASPLHF.

CDR3 sequence (DNA): TGTGCCAGCAGCTTAAGTTCGGCGGCTATTAATGAAAAACTGTTTTTT. This sequence encodes CASSLSSAAINEKLFF. The rearrangement uses TRBV7-2 and TRBJ1-4; no clear D gene. The ends were cut back, 2 bases at V and 4 bases at J, with 14 bases in the middle. The CDR3 extends over 16 amino acids. Germline V gives CDR1 SGHTA, CDR2 FQGNSA.

This clone was counted only a few times. The J gene is TRBJ2-1, the V gene TRBV19; 8 nucleotides match TRBD2. CDR1 and CDR2 from the germline V gene are LNHDA and SQIVND (reference sequence). V was pared by 3 bases and J by 9 bases, with 1 base of the junction left unmatched. The length of the CDR3 is 12 residues. The DNA for the CDR3 is TGTGCCAGTAGTATCCGGGGGGGTGAGCAGTTCTTC. Amino acids: CASSIRGGEQFF. The full variable domain, with the rest looked up from reference TRBV19 and TRBJ2-1, is DGGITQSPKYLFRKEGQNVTLSCEQNLNHDAMYWYRQDPGQGLRLIYYSQIVNDFQKGDIAEGYSVSREKKESFPLTVTSAQKNPTAFYLCASSIRGGEQFFGPGTRLTVL.

The V and J genes are TRBV10-3 and TRBJ2-7; a possible D gene is TRBD1 (6 bases). V was shortened by 4 bases and J by 0 bases, with 13 bases between the two germline ends. The CDR3 loop spans 15 amino acids. CDR1 and CDR2 (germline): ENHRY, SYGVKD. The CDR3 DNA follows: TGTGCCATCAGTGGCCGACAGGCCACCTCCTACGAGCAGTACTTC. Translated, it gives CAISGRQATSYEQYF.